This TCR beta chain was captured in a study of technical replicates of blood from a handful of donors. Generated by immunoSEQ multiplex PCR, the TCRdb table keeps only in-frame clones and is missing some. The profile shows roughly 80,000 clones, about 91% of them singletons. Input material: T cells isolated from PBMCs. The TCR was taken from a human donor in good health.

The CDR3 sequence: CASSLIMVRGAFTEAFF. CDR3 nucleotides: TGTGCCAGCAGTTTAATAATGGTAAGGGGCGCGTTTACTGAAGCTTTCTTT. The chain recombines TRBV27 with TRBJ1-1, with D tentatively TRBD1 (5 bases). Per the germline V gene, CDR1 is MNHEY and CDR2 is SMNVEV (reference sequence). The V end lost 2 bases, the J end lost 5 bases, and 21 bases lay between the germline ends. CDR3 length: 17 residues.